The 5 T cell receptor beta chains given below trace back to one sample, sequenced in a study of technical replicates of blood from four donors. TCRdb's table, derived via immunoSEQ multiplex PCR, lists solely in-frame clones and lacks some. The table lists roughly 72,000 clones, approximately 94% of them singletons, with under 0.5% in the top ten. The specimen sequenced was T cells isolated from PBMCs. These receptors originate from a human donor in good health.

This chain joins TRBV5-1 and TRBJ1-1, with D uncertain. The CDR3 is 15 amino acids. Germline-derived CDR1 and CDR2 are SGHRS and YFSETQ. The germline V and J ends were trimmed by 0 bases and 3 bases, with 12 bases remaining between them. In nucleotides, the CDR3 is TGCGCCAGCAGCTTGGAACGCGGGAAGGACACTGAAGCTTTCTTT. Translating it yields CASSLERGKDTEAFF.

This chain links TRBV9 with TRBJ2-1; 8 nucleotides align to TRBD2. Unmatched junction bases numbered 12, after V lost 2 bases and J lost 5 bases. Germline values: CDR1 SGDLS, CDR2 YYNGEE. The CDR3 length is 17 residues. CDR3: CASSVSHRLAGDNEQFF. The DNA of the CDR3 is TGTGCCAGCAGCGTTTCGCATCGGCTAGCGGGTGACAATGAGCAGTTCTTC.

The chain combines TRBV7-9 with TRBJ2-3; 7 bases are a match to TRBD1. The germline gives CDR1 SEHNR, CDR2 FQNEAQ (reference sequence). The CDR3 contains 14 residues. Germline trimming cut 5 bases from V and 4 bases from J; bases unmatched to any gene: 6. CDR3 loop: CASSAPGQADTQYF. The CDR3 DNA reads TGTGCCAGCAGCGCCCCCGGACAGGCAGATACGCAGTATTTT.

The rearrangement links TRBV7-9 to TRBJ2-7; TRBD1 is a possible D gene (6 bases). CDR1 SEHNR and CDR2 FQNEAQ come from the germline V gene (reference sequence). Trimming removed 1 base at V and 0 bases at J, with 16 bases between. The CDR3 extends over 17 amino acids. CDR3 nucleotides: TGTGCCAGCAGCTTAGAGATCGTGGACAGACACTCCTACGAGCAGTACTTC. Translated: CASSLEIVDRHSYEQYF. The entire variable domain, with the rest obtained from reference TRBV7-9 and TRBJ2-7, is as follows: DTGVSQNPRHKITKRGQNVTFRCDPISEHNRLYWYRQTLGQGPEFLTYFQNEAQLEKSRLLSDRFSAERPKGSFSTLEIQRTEQGDSAMYLCASSLEIVDRHSYEQYFGPGTRLTVT.

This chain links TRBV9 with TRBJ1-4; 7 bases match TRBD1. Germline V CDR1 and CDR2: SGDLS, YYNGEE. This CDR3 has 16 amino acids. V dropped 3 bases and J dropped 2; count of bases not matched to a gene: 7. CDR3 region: CASSARGKGTNEKLFF. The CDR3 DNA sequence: TGTGCCAGCAGCGCCAGGGGGAAGGGGACTAATGAAAAACTGTTTTTT.